The 22 T cell receptor beta chains reported below all come from one sample, sequenced in a study of T cell clones after liver transplantation (dated by TCRdb to the late 2010s). The time point label, as the study defines it: pre-transplant. To prepare the library, the immunoSEQ multiplex PCR assay was applied. Not all clones reach the TCRdb copy of this immuneACCESS table, which keeps in-frame sequences only. Checked studies attribute under half of the gap to unresolved V genes and leave the rest unexplained. The sample has over 60,000 clones on record, 75% to 85% of them singletons. The ten largest clones represent less than 0.65% of the sample. The sample in question was CD4+ T cells from blood, obtained before liver transplant. These receptors were taken from a human donor who received a liver transplant.

The chain uses TRBV5-1 and TRBJ2-1, with D possibly being TRBD1 or TRBD2 (5 bases each). From germline, CDR1 is SGHRS and CDR2 YFSETQ. This CDR3 is built from 15 residues. Trimming shortened V by 6 bases and J by 2 bases, and 15 bases separated the two germline ends. This chain's CDR3 is CASTLGGGAYNEQFF. As DNA, the CDR3 is TGCGCCAGCACCCTCGGTGGGGGTGCCTACAATGAGCAGTTCTTC.

This chain links TRBV6-6 with TRBJ1-1, with TRBD1 as a possible D gene (5 bases). From germline, CDR1 is MNHNY and CDR2 SVGAGI (reference sequence). The CDR3 is 15 residues long. V was cut by 2 bases and J by 3 bases, with 13 bases left in between. CDR3 sequence: CASSYLARGYTEAFF. The CDR3 DNA reads as TGTGCCAGCAGTTACCTCGCGCGGGGGTACACTGAAGCTTTCTTT.

This CDR3 is CASSPRGRGTNEKLFF. DNA of the CDR3: TGCGCCAGCAGCCCCAGGGGGCGCGGAACTAATGAAAAACTGTTTTTT. The chain uses TRBV4-3 and TRBJ1-4; 8 nucleotides line up with TRBD1. This CDR3 comprises 16 residues. The V segment lost 4 bases and the J segment 1 base; nucleotides outside the gene matches: 5. Germline V gene lookup returns CDR1 LGHNA and CDR2 YSLEER.

The gene calls are TRBV2 and TRBJ2-5, with D hard to call. Germline values: CDR1 SNHLY, CDR2 FYNNEI. This CDR3 is built from 12 residues. The germline V and J ends were trimmed by 5 bases and 2 bases, with 6 bases remaining between them. The CDR3 coding sequence is TGTGCCAGCAGTAAGAGTCAAGAGACCCAGTACTTC. It specifies CASSKSQETQYF.

The DNA of the CDR3 is TGTGCCAGCAGCCAGCGACTAGCGGGTAGCTCCTACAATGAGCAGTTCTTC. Amino acid sequence: CASSQRLAGSSYNEQFF. The chain carries TRBV7-8 and TRBJ2-1; 10 bases line up with TRBD2. CDR3 length: 17 residues. CDR1 is SGHVS and CDR2 is FQNEAQ in the germline V gene. The trim removed 5 bases at V and 0 bases at J, leaving 7 bases unmatched.

As for this clone: Other DNA variants within this sample encode the same CDR3. J is TRBJ1-1 and V is TRBV28; D gene uncertain. The CDR3 totals 11 residues. V was clipped by 7 bases and J by 9 bases, with 12 bases between them. The V gene's germline CDR1 is MDHEN and CDR2 SYDVKM. CDR3 residues: CASTKALQAFF. The CDR3 DNA reads as TGTGCCAGCACGAAGGCCCTCCAAGCTTTCTTT.

The chain employs TRBV19 and TRBJ2-3, with D tentatively TRBD2 (5 bases). CDR3 length: 14 residues. The ends were cut back, 7 bases at V and 5 bases at J, with 16 bases in the middle. Germline loops: CDR1 LNHDA, CDR2 SQIVND (reference sequence). The CDR3, as DNA: TGTGCCAGTACCCCCGGTCGAGGAGGAGATACGCAGTATTTT. Its protein is CASTPGRGGDTQYF.

V usage is TRBV6-5 and J usage is TRBJ1-2, with 9 bases matching TRBD1. There are 16 residues in the CDR3. Trimming took 4 bases from V and 1 from J; bases not matched to a gene: 7. Germline loops: CDR1 MNHEY, CDR2 SVGAGI. The CDR3 region is CASSSQPGQGNYGYTF. Here the CDR3 DNA reads TGTGCCAGCAGTTCCCAACCGGGACAGGGTAACTATGGCTACACCTTC.

The chain carries TRBV10-2 and TRBJ1-3, with unresolved D. The V gene lost 3 bases and the J gene lost 3 bases, with 9 bases spanning the gap. The germline V gene has CDR1 WSHSY and CDR2 SAAADI. This CDR3 is 14 amino acids long. Here the CDR3 reads CASSDPAGGNTIYF. The CDR3 DNA is TGCGCCAGCAGTGATCCGGCAGGTGGAAACACCATATATTTT.

The sample holds a few counts of this clone. J is TRBJ2-1 and V is TRBV7-2; 8 bases are a match to TRBD2. The CDR3 extends over 14 amino acids. J gave up 8 bases and V 2 bases, and 5 bases lay outside the gene matches. In germline, CDR1 is SGHTA, CDR2 FQGNSA. CDR3 sequence (DNA): TGTGCCAGCAGCTTATTTACTAGCGGAGATGAGCAGTTCTTC. Amino acid sequence: CASSLFTSGDEQFF.

The gene calls are TRBV28 and TRBJ2-1; 14 bases are a match to TRBD2. The CDR3 covers 17 residues. Trimming removed 0 bases from V and 8 bases from J; junction bases left unmatched: 6. Germline values: CDR1 MDHEN, CDR2 SYDVKM. The CDR3 nucleotides read TGTGCCAGCAGTTTATGGGGGACTAGCGGGAGTTTTGATGAGCAGTTCTTC. Translating it yields CASSLWGTSGSFDEQFF. The variable domain in full, with the rest retrieved from reference TRBV28 and TRBJ2-1, is DVKVTQSSRYLVKRTGEKVFLECVQDMDHENMFWYRQDPGLGLRLIYFSYDVKMKEKGDIPEGYSVSREKKERFSLILESASTNQTSMYLCASSLWGTSGSFDEQFFGPGTRLTVL.

The rearrangement links TRBV30 to TRBJ1-1; D remains ambiguous. Germline lookup yields CDR1 GTSNPN and CDR2 SVGIG (reference sequence). V was cut by 6 bases and J by 0 bases, with 11 bases left in between. This CDR3 comprises 13 residues. CDR3 bases: TGTGCCTGCAATTTGGGATTGAACACTGAAGCTTTCTTT. Translated: CACNLGLNTEAFF.

The rearrangement uses TRBV30 and TRBJ2-6; TRBD1 agrees at 9 bases. Trimming at V came to 8 bases and at J to 0 bases, leaving 14 bases not matched to a gene. This CDR3 comprises 18 residues. Germline CDR1 GTSNPN, CDR2 SVGIG (reference sequence). CDR3 protein: CARRAGDRAISGANVLTF. CDR3 nucleotides: TGTGCCCGACGGGCGGGGGACAGGGCAATCTCTGGGGCCAACGTCCTGACTTTC.

This clone has only a few counts. This chain connects TRBV6-5 to TRBJ1-3, with no clear D. The V gene lost 7 bases and the J gene lost 2 bases, with 15 bases spanning the gap. The CDR3 has 15 amino acids. CDR1 is MNHEY and CDR2 is SVGAGI in the germline V gene. The CDR3 DNA reads TGTGCCAGCACCATGGCCTGGAAGACTGGAAACACCATATATTTT. Translated: CASTMAWKTGNTIYF.

The chain couples TRBV2 to TRBJ2-7, with a weak D call TRBD2 (6 bases). Germline V gives CDR1 SNHLY, CDR2 FYNNEI. CDR3 length equals 18 residues. Trimming cost V 0 bases and J 4 bases, with 22 bases left between them. The CDR3 sequence: CASSEAGRRGRVRYEQYF. The DNA for the CDR3 is TGTGCCAGCAGTGAAGCGGGGAGGAGGGGCAGGGTCCGGTACGAGCAGTACTTC. Together with reference TRBV2 and TRBJ2-7, the CDR3 gives the full variable domain: EPEVTQTPSHQVTQMGQEVILRCVPISNHLYFYWYRQILGQKVEFLVSFYNNEISEKSEIFDDQFSVERPDGSNFTLKIRSTKLEDSAMYFCASSEAGRRGRVRYEQYFGPGTRLTVT.

This rearrangement joins TRBV4-3 to TRBJ2-1; TRBD2 matches at 11 bases. The CDR3 sequence is 16 residues long. CDR1 and CDR2 from the germline V gene are LGHNA and YSLEER. The V and J ends lost 1 base and 5 bases, in that order; junction bases with no gene match: 4. CDR3 in amino acids: CASSQALAGGNNEQFF. The CDR3 DNA reads TGCGCCAGCAGCCAAGCTCTAGCGGGAGGAAACAATGAGCAGTTCTTC.

The rearrangement uses TRBV29-1 and TRBJ2-3; 7 bases align to TRBD2. The CDR3 is 15 amino acids. V lost 1 base, J lost 1 base, and 5 bases stayed unmatched. The germline CDR1 and CDR2 sequences are SQVTM and ANQGSEA. The CDR3 DNA reads TGCAGCGTTGAAGGGACTGGGGGGGGCACAGATACGCAGTATTTT. This gives the protein CSVEGTGGGTDTQYF.

The gene calls are TRBV7-9 and TRBJ1-1; tentatively, D is TRBD1 (6 bases). Germline values: CDR1 SEHNR, CDR2 FQNEAQ (reference sequence). The CDR3 has 18 amino acids. V dropped 5 bases and J dropped 0 bases, with 22 bases sitting between them. Here the CDR3 DNA reads TGTGCCAGCAGCACCCCCCGCGACAGGAGCAACATGAACACTGAAGCTTTCTTT. This translates into CASSTPRDRSNMNTEAFF.

The chain combines TRBV7-9 with TRBJ1-3; 7 bases align to TRBD1. Germline values: CDR1 SEHNR, CDR2 FQNEAQ (reference sequence). This CDR3 has 15 amino acids. V shed 8 bases, J shed 3 bases, and the junction held 10 bases outside the gene matches. Here the CDR3 DNA reads TGTGCCAGCCGCTCAAACCGGGACAGTGGAAACACCATATATTTT. Its translation is CASRSNRDSGNTIYF.

J is TRBJ2-1 and V is TRBV5-6; D is undetermined. The ends were cut back, 2 bases at V and 5 bases at J, with 14 bases in the middle. The CDR3 runs to 15 residues. The germline V gene encodes CDR1 SGHDT and CDR2 YYEEEE. The CDR3 region is CASSLEQYLNNEQFF. The DNA for the CDR3 is TGTGCCAGCAGCTTAGAACAGTACCTAAACAATGAGCAGTTCTTC.

V gene TRBV27 combines with J gene TRBJ1-1, with unresolved D. The CDR3 extends over 16 amino acids. Germline CDR1 reads MNHEY; CDR2 reads SMNVEV (reference sequence). V lost 3 bases to trimming and J lost 3 bases, with 17 bases between them. This CDR3 is CASSFAWRSWDTEAFF. As DNA, the CDR3 is TGTGCCAGCAGTTTTGCCTGGAGGTCATGGGACACTGAAGCTTTCTTT.

In its sample, this clone was seen a few times. This chain links TRBV7-2 with TRBJ2-7; the D gene is possibly TRBD2 (5 bases). The CDR3 runs to 15 residues. Trimming removed 2 bases at V and 1 base at J, with 12 bases between. Germline assignment: CDR1 SGHTA and CDR2 FQGNSA. The CDR3 bases are TGTGCCAGCAGCTTAAGGCGGAGCGGTTCCTACGAGCAGTACTTC. This sequence encodes CASSLRRSGSYEQYF. The full variable domain, with the rest looked up from reference TRBV7-2 and TRBJ2-7, is GAGVSQSPSNKVTEKGKDVELRCDPISGHTALYWYRQSLGQGLEFLIYFQGNSAPDKSGLPSDRFSAERTGGSVSTLTIQRTQQEDSAVYLCASSLRRSGSYEQYFGPGTRLTVT.